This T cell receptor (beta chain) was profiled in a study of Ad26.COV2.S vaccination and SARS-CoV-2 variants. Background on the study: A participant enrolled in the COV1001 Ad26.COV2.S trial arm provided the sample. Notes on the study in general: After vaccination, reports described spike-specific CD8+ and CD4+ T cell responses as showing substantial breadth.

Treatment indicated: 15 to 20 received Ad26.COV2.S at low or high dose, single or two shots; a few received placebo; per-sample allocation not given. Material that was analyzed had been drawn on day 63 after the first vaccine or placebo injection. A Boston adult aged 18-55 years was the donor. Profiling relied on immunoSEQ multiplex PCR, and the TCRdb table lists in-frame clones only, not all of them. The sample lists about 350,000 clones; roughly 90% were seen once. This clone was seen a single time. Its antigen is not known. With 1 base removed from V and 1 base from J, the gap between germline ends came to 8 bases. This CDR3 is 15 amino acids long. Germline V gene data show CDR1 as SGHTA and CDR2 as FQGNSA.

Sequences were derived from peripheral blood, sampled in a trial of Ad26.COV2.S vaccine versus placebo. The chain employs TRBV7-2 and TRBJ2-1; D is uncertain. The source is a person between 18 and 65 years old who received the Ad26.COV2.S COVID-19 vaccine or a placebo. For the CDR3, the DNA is TGTGCCAGCAGCTTAGAGTCCGGATCCTACAATGAGCAGTTCTTC. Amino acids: CASSLESGSYNEQFF.